This T cell receptor (beta chain) was retrieved from a study of PD-L1 blockade in urothelial cancer. J gave up 2 bases and V 6 bases, and 12 bases lay outside the gene matches. The CDR3 is made up of 16 amino acids. Germline CDR1 reads SNHLY; CDR2 reads FYNNEI. Time point in this sample: pretreatment peripheral blood. Some clones are missing from TCRdb's copy, which holds only in-frame ones; the method was immunoSEQ multiplex PCR. The table shows 70,000 to 95,000 clones, with 84% occurring only once. Sequences were derived from PBMCs, sampled around atezolizumab (anti-PD-L1) treatment. The sequence was obtained from a man aged 55 to 70 with urothelial cancer. The genes are TRBV2 and TRBJ2-5; TRBD1 matches at 7 bases. The CDR3 protein is CASSPTRTGKQETQYF. The CDR3 DNA is TGTGCCAGCAGCCCGACCCGGACAGGAAAGCAAGAGACCCAGTACTTC.